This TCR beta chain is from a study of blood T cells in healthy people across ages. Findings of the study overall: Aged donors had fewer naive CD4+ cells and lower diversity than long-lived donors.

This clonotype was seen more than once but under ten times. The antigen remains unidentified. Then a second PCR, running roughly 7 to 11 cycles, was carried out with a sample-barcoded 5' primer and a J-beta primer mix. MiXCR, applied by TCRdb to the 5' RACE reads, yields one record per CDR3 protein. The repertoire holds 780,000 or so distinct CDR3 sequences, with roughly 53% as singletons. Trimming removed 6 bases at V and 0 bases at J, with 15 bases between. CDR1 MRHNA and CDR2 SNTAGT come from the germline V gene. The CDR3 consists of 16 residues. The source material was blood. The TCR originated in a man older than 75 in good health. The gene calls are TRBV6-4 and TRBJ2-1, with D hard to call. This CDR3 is CASRTVGPCSYNEQFF. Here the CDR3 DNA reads TGTGCCAGCAGGACCGTGGGCCCGTGCTCCTACAATGAGCAGTTCTTC.